The 26 T cell receptor beta chains reported below all come from one sample, sequenced in a study of tumor-infiltrating lymphocytes in oesophageal squamous cell carcinoma (dated by TCRdb to 2016 to 2018). The method was PCR. The sequencing machine was an Illumina HiSeq 2000. The raw public data were reprocessed by TCRdb itself: fastp quality trimming at Q25, MiXCR clonotype calling, in-frame beta chains only. Rows are combined by CDR3 protein, so each entry shows the most common genes and DNA. This sample comprises about 17,000 distinct CDR3 sequences, 45% to 55% of them detected only once. Clones ranked in the top ten supply about a quarter of the sample. Sequencing used esophageal tumor tissue. The receptors were sampled from a male donor with esophageal squamous cell carcinoma.

The chain combines TRBV6-1 with TRBJ2-3; 9 positions agree with TRBD1. CDR3 length: 15 amino acids. The trim removed 3 bases at V and 6 bases at J, leaving 7 bases unmatched. The germline V gene has CDR1 MNHNS and CDR2 SASEGT. The CDR3 protein is CASSDAGQGTDTQYF. The CDR3 DNA sequence: TGTGCCAGCAGTGATGCGGGACAGGGAACCGATACGCAGTATTTT.

By proportion, this clonotype is medium-sized. This sequence joins TRBV12-3 or TRBV12-4 and TRBJ2-1; the match to TRBD2 covers 9 bases. V lost 1 base, J lost 3 bases, and 1 base stayed unmatched. The CDR3 consists of 15 residues. This chain's CDR3 is CASSLGTSDYNEQFF. CDR3 DNA sequence: TGTGCCAGCAGTTTAGGGACTAGCGACTACAATGAGCAGTTCTTC.

CDR3 bases: TGTGCCAGCAGCTTAATCGGGGAGCTGTTTTTT. Its translation is CASSLIGELFF. This chain links TRBV11-2 with TRBJ2-2; D not certain. Germline CDR1 and CDR2: SGHAT and FQNNGV. The CDR3 contains 11 residues. Trimming cost V 2 bases and J 7 bases, with 2 bases left between them.

The rearrangement uses TRBV7-3 and TRBJ1-1, with D unclear. Germline V CDR1 and CDR2: SGHTA, FQGTGA. V was clipped by 3 bases and J by 3 bases, with 8 bases between them. CDR3 length: 13 amino acids. This chain's CDR3 is CASSFFRDTEAFF. The CDR3 DNA follows: TGTGCCAGCAGCTTCTTCCGTGACACTGAAGCTTTCTTT.

This clonotype was detected a few times. The V call is TRBV7-2, the J call TRBJ2-1, with TRBD2 identical over 14 bases. The ends lost 6 bases at V and 7 bases at J; junction bases unmatched: 5. The CDR3 is 15 residues long. Germline CDR1 SGHTA, CDR2 FQGNSA. The CDR3 protein is CASSLGLAGVNEQFF. CDR3 coding DNA: TGTGCCAGCAGTTTGGGACTAGCGGGAGTTAATGAGCAGTTCTTC.

This clonotype was found once. This chain connects TRBV7-3 to TRBJ2-5; 9 nucleotides match TRBD1. The J call is in doubt because the DNA end fits TRBJ2-7 better. The V gene's germline CDR1 is SGHTA and CDR2 FQGTGA. CDR3 size: 13 residues. CDR3 amino acids: CASSSRQGDEQYF. In DNA form, the CDR3 reads TGTGCCAGCAGCTCCCGACAGGGGGACGAGCAGTACTTC.

This clonotype was counted only a few times. J is TRBJ2-3 and V is TRBV7-6; 8 bases match TRBD2. Germline loops: CDR1 SGHVS, CDR2 FNYEAQ. This CDR3 has 16 amino acids. V dropped 0 bases and J dropped 3; count of bases not matched to a gene: 5. Here the CDR3 reads CASSLASGGGTDTQYF. The CDR3 DNA reads as TGTGCCAGCAGCTTAGCCAGCGGGGGTGGTACAGATACGCAGTATTTT.

Remarks on this clonotype: An end of the junction differs from the germline gene, which may be a read error. J is TRBJ1-6 and V is TRBV5-6; unclear D gene. CDR3 size: 14 residues. Germline V lookup: CDR1 SGHDT, CDR2 YYEEEE. The CDR3 protein is CASSLILSTHEQYF. For the CDR3, the DNA is TGTGCCAGCAGCTTGATCCTGTCGACCCACGAGCAGTACTTT.

The chain has TRBV7-6 and TRBJ2-7, with 9 bases identical to TRBD2. With the DNA end fitting TRBJ2-1 better, the J assignment may be wrong. Germline V lookup: CDR1 SGHVS, CDR2 FNYEAQ. This CDR3 contains 16 residues. The CDR3 sequence is CASSLGGTSNPGEQFF. The CDR3 nucleotides are TGTGCCAGCAGCTTAGGCGGGACTAGCAACCCGGGGGAGCAGTTCTTC.

V and J are TRBV12-3 or TRBV12-4 and TRBJ2-3, with D hard to call. The ends were cut back, 5 bases at V and 0 bases at J, with 12 bases in the middle. The CDR3 is 15 residues long. This chain's CDR3 is CASSRTALSTDTQYF. The CDR3 region has the DNA TGTGCCAGCAGTCGTACAGCCCTCAGCACAGATACGCAGTATTTT.

J is TRBJ2-4 and V is TRBV6-2 or TRBV6-3; 11 bases match TRBD2. The DNA end is more similar to TRBJ2-1, so the J call may be wrong. Germline V gene sequence: CDR1 MNHEY, CDR2 SVGEGT. The CDR3 has 15 residues. The CDR3 spells CASRLTSGKYNEQFF. The CDR3 DNA reads TGTGCCAGCAGACTGACTAGCGGGAAATACAATGAGCAGTTCTTC.

The chain employs TRBV9 and TRBJ2-3, with D perhaps matching TRBD1 (6 bases). The end of the DNA fits TRBJ2-7 better, so the J call may be wrong. Germline loops: CDR1 SGDLS, CDR2 YYNGEE. The CDR3 is made up of 16 amino acids. CDR3 loop: CASSVDQGHGSYEQYF. The CDR3 nucleotides are TGTGCCAGCAGCGTGGACCAGGGGCATGGGTCCTACGAGCAGTACTTC.

This clonotype was seen repeatedly, ten times or more. The V call is TRBV5-1, the J call TRBJ2-3; D may be TRBD1 or TRBD2 (6 bases each). Trimming took off 4 bases at V and 0 bases at J, with 24 bases between the two ends. Germline CDR1 SGHRS, CDR2 YFSETQ. The CDR3 totals 19 residues. The CDR3 protein is CASSPRSIQGLPSTDTQYF. In DNA form, the CDR3 reads TGCGCCAGCAGCCCCCGAAGCATACAGGGACTCCCTAGCACAGATACGCAGTATTTT.

This clonotype was observed many times. The genes are TRBV10-1 and TRBJ2-5, with TRBD2 matching 14 bases. Germline loops: CDR1 WNHNN, CDR2 SYGVQD (reference sequence). V was pared by 6 bases and J by 11 bases, with 11 bases of the junction left unmatched. This CDR3 is built from 15 residues. The CDR3, as DNA: TGCGCCAGCAGCAGCGGGACTAGCGGGAGAGGTGAGCAGTACTTC. Amino acid sequence: CASSSGTSGRGEQYF.

The CDR3 bases are TGTGCCAGCAGTCTTCAAGGGGAGACCCAGTACTTC. As protein: CASSLQGETQYF. The genes are TRBV6-9 and TRBJ2-3, with D unresolved. The end of the DNA is better explained by TRBJ2-5, so the J call may be wrong. CDR3 length equals 12 residues. Germline CDR1 reads MNHGY; CDR2 reads SVAAGI.

About this clonotype itself: Here the CDR3 omits its conserved ending phenylalanine or tryptophan, so a read error is the likely source. Because the CDR3's place on the DNA is in doubt, the DNA is left out and the CDR3 is given as listed by TCRdb. This sequence joins TRBV10-1 and TRBJ2-6; the table's D call TRBD1 went unverified against the DNA. Germline lookup yields CDR1 WNHNN and CDR2 SYGVQD (reference sequence). The CDR3 is 16 residues long, ends included. The CDR3 spells CASSRDQASYEQYFGA.

This clonotype was recorded many times. The chain carries TRBV5-6 and TRBJ1-5; 9 positions agree with TRBD1. CDR1 and CDR2 from the germline V gene are SGHDT and YYEEEE. Trimming at V came to 1 base and at J to 4 bases, leaving 6 bases not matched to a gene. The CDR3 runs 16 residues. CDR3 region: CASSLTGQGSNQPQHF. The DNA of the CDR3 is TGTGCCAGCAGCTTGACCGGACAGGGGAGTAATCAGCCCCAGCATTTT. The full variable domain, rest sourced from reference TRBV5-6 and TRBJ1-5, is DAGVTQSPTHLIKTRGQQVTLRCSPKSGHDTVSWYQQALGQGPQFIFQYYEEEERQRGNFPDRFSGHQFPNYSSELNVNALLLGDSALYLCASSLTGQGSNQPQHFGDGTRLSIL.

With regard to this clonotype: It is likely a read error, because the conserved phenylalanine at the end of the CDR3 is missing. The DNA is omitted, as the CDR3 cannot be located on it reliably, and the CDR3 follows TCRdb's listing. This chain uses TRBV3-1 with TRBJ2-1; the table names TRBD1, a call not compared with the DNA. From germline, CDR1 is LGHDT and CDR2 YNNKEL (reference sequence). A total of 17 residues make up the CDR3, ends included. The CDR3 reads CASSQVAGEIHGYTFGS.

The chain uses TRBV30 and TRBJ2-1, with TRBD2 matching 9 bases. The DNA end favors TRBJ2-5, so the J call may be wrong. Germline-derived CDR1 and CDR2 are GTSNPN and SVGIG (reference sequence). The CDR3 length is 14 residues. DNA for the CDR3: TGTGCCTGGAGTGGAGGACTAGCGATAGAGACCCAGTACTTC. Translated, it gives CAWSGGLAIETQYF.

This chain uses TRBV7-2 with TRBJ2-1; 11 bases fit TRBD2. CDR1 SGHTA and CDR2 FQGNSA come from the germline V gene. This CDR3 spans 17 amino acids. The V and J ends lost 0 bases and 10 bases, in that order; junction bases with no gene match: 11. The CDR3 DNA sequence: TGTGCCAGCAGCTTAGCCCCGACTAGCGGGGCCGCCTACGAGCAGTTCTTC. Its protein product is CASSLAPTSGAAYEQFF.

This chain links TRBV6-8 with TRBJ1-5; D may be TRBD1 (6 bases). Germline V lookup: CDR1 MNHGY, CDR2 SAAAGT. The CDR3 totals 15 residues. V shed 7 bases and J shed 7 bases, with 20 bases lying between them. This CDR3 reads CASTPYRDRGQPQHF. The CDR3 DNA sequence: TGTGCCAGCACCCCGTACAGGGATCGAGGACAGCCCCAGCATTTT.

To note about this clonotype: Germline is not matched at one junction end, which may reflect a read error. This chain uses TRBV7-2 with TRBJ2-6; possibly TRBD2 for D (5 bases). There are 16 residues in the CDR3. From germline, CDR1 is SGHTA and CDR2 FQGNSA. The CDR3 DNA follows: TGTGCCAACAGCTTAGCGCCCGGGATCGGGGCCAACGTCCTGACTTTC. Amino acid sequence: CANSLAPGIGANVLTF. The whole variable domain, filled in from reference TRBV7-2 and TRBJ2-6, reads GAGVSQSPSNKVTEKGKDVELRCDPISGHTALYWYRQSLGQGLEFLIYFQGNSAPDKSGLPSDRFSAERTGGSVSTLTIQRTQQEDSAVYLCANSLAPGIGANVLTFGAGSRLTVL.

This clonotype was seen repeatedly, ten times or more. The chain employs TRBV24-1 and TRBJ1-5; D is uncertain. V lost 3 bases to trimming and J lost 4 bases, with 9 bases between them. Germline-derived CDR1 and CDR2 are KGHDR and SFDVKD. The CDR3 totals 14 residues. This chain's CDR3 is CATSDGSGNQPQHF. CDR3 nucleotides: TGTGCCACCAGTGATGGATCGGGAAATCAGCCCCAGCATTTT.

V is TRBV7-2 and J is TRBJ2-4; TRBD2 aligns across 9 bases. Germline values: CDR1 SGHTA, CDR2 FQGNSA. V dropped 1 base and J dropped 0; count of bases not matched to a gene: 13. The CDR3 covers 20 residues. CDR3 protein: CASSLVLLAGVKIAKNIQYF. CDR3 nucleotides: TGTGCCAGCAGCTTAGTTTTGTTAGCGGGGGTAAAAATAGCCAAAAACATTCAGTACTTC. The entire variable domain, with the rest obtained from reference TRBV7-2 and TRBJ2-4, is as follows: GAGVSQSPSNKVTEKGKDVELRCDPISGHTALYWYRQSLGQGLEFLIYFQGNSAPDKSGLPSDRFSAERTGGSVSTLTIQRTQQEDSAVYLCASSLVLLAGVKIAKNIQYFGAGTRLSVL.

In its sample, this clonotype is large. CDR3 sequence reads: CASSSGTETYEQYF. The CDR3, as DNA: TGTGCCAGCAGCTCAGGGACGGAGACCTACGAGCAGTACTTC. V and J are TRBV7-2 and TRBJ2-7, with D perhaps TRBD1 or TRBD2 (5 bases each). The germline CDR1 and CDR2 sequences are SGHTA and FQGNSA. This CDR3 has 14 amino acids. Trimming removed 4 bases at V and 2 bases at J, with 12 bases between.

This clonotype was recorded at least ten times. The chain has TRBV5-1 and TRBJ2-3; D could derive from TRBD1 or TRBD2 (5 bases each). Deletions cut 5 bases from V and 0 bases from J, with 13 bases between. Per germline, CDR1 SGHRS and CDR2 YFSETQ. The CDR3 consists of 15 residues. CDR3 protein: CASRPGPTSTDTQYF. As DNA, the CDR3 is TGCGCCAGCAGGCCGGGACCCACGAGCACAGATACGCAGTATTTT.